This T cell receptor beta chain emerged from a study of T-cell memory formation after mild COVID-19. Whole-study context: The study found TCR clusters largely donor specific.

For this clonotype: Its antigen is not known.

TCRdb re-called the 5' RACE reads with MiXCR, one entry per CDR3 protein. The table has over 250,000 distinct CDR3 sequences, around a sixth seen once. The germline V gene has CDR1 SEHNR and CDR2 FQNEAQ (reference sequence). This CDR3 contains 14 residues. J gave up 5 bases and V 5 bases, and 8 bases lay outside the gene matches. Study-wide findings and caveats: Proof of SARS-CoV-2 specificity was absent for the second-wave clones that crested on day 37.

Sequences were obtained from PBMCs or a T cell subset sorted from them (not recorded which). The rearrangement joins TRBV7-9 to TRBJ2-7; 8 positions match TRBD1. This clonotype originated in a man between 18 and 29 years old who had mild COVID-19 (a few samples of this study predate the infection). Cell type and time point are not known. CDR3 loop: CASSPTGTGHEQYV. The CDR3 coding sequence is TGTGCCAGCAGCCCGACCGGGACAGGCCACGAGCAGTACGTC.